Sequencing of this TCR beta chain was carried out in a study of OX40 agonist ivuxolimab in advanced cancers. For the study at large: A diagnosis of hepatocellular carcinoma, melanoma, renal cell or head and neck cancer was present in dose-escalation patients.

Germline lookup yields CDR1 SGHAT and CDR2 FQNNGV. Between the trimmed V and J ends, which lost 4 bases and 6 bases, there was a span of 16 bases. CDR3 size: 14 residues. Overall study findings and caveats: At 0.1 to 3.0 mg/kg and by week 6, clonal expansion occurred in CD4+ and CD8+ blood T cells.

Assay used: immunoSEQ multiplex PCR; TCRdb lists only in-frame clones, some missing. This table has approximately 79,000 clones, over 70% appearing once. As regards this clone: Its target is not known.

The investigators sampled blood at baseline, at cycle 4 day 1, and at cycle 7 day 1. Here the sequenced sample was CD4+ or CD8+ T cells sorted from blood, taken in a trial of the OX40 agonist ivuxolimab. The origin of this receptor is an adult with an advanced solid tumor such as melanoma, head and neck, liver or kidney cancer. The V call is TRBV11-2, the J call TRBJ2-7; D is uncertain. CDR3 in amino acids: CASSYPAGVGEQYF. For the CDR3, the DNA is TGTGCCAGCAGCTATCCCGCAGGCGTCGGCGAGCAGTACTTC.